The clone carrying this T cell receptor beta chain has more than one count but fewer than ten. This entry is derived from a study of shared T cell receptors in the human thymus. TCRdb's copy holds only in-frame clones and misses some; the assay was immunoSEQ multiplex PCR. The sample has hundreds of thousands of clones, roughly 88% seen once. These same records also appear under a second study, on human thymus T cells. That report notes: Corrective surgery for congenital heart defects was being performed on the healthy Finnish infants who were the donors. Resections removed during corrective heart surgery provided the thymus tissue used. Thymic repertoires from unrelated individuals overlapped highly, related research reported.

Sequenced input: thymocytes. This sequence was found in a boy in the first two years of life with a congenital heart defect.

As DNA, the CDR3 is TGCAGTGCGAGCGAGGCGGATACGCAGTATTTT. It specifies CSASEADTQYF. The V and J genes are TRBV20-1 and TRBJ2-3; the D is unclear. With 6 bases removed from V and 6 bases from J, the gap between germline ends came to 10 bases. CDR3 length: 11 amino acids. The V gene's germline CDR1 is DFQATT and CDR2 SNEGSKA (reference sequence).